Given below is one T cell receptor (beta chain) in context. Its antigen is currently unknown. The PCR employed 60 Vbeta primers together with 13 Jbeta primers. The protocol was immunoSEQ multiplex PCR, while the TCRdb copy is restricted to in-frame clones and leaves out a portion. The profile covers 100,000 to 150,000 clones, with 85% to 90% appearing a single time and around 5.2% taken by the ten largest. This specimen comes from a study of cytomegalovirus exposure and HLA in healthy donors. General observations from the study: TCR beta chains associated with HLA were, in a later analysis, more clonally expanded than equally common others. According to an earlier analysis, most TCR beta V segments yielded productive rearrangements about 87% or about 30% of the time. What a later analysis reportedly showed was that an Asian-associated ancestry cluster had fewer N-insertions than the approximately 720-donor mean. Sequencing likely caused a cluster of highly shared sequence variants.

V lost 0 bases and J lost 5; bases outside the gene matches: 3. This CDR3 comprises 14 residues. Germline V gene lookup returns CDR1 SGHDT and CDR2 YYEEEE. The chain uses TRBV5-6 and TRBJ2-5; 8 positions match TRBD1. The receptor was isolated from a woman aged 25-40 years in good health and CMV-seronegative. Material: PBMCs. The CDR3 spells CASSLVGTGETQYF. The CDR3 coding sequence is TGTGCCAGCAGCTTGGTCGGGACAGGTGAGACCCAGTACTTC. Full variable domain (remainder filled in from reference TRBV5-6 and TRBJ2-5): DAGVTQSPTHLIKTRGQQVTLRCSPKSGHDTVSWYQQALGQGPQFIFQYYEEEERQRGNFPDRFSGHQFPNYSSELNVNALLLGDSALYLCASSLVGTGETQYFGPGTRLLVL.